The sample holds many counts of the clone carrying this T cell receptor (beta chain). The entry originates in a study of Graves' ophthalmopathy and Graves' hyperthyroidism. Beta-chain TCR CDR3 regions were amplified from RNA transcripts. The library came from an HTBI-primed first-round RT-PCR and a second-round multiplex PCR. TCRdb ran MiXCR on the multiplex PCR reads and lists one entry per CDR3 protein. Among hundreds of thousands of distinct CDR3 sequences listed, over 40% were seen once. The sample taken for sequencing was peripheral blood. This TCR was recovered from an adult man with Graves' ophthalmopathy.

CDR3 bases: TGTGCCAGCAGCATCTACATTACAGGGGGTGAGACCCAGTACTTC. As protein: CASSIYITGGETQYF. The chain carries TRBV5-6 and TRBJ2-5, with 8 bases lining up with TRBD1. This CDR3 comprises 15 residues. Unmatched junction bases numbered 10, after V lost 4 bases and J lost 5 bases. Per the germline V gene, CDR1 is SGHDT and CDR2 is YYEEEE.